This TCR beta chain was sequenced in a study of neoadjuvant nivolumab and ipilimumab in lung cancer. Whole-study context: The combination arm added day-1 ipilimumab 1 mg/kg to nivolumab 3 mg/kg on days 1, 15, 29. Study-level findings and limits: TCR clonality did not significantly correlate with pathologic tumor regression. Resected tumors had greater TCR richness and clonality than uninvolved lung.

TCRdb's copy holds only in-frame clones and misses some; the assay was immunoSEQ multiplex PCR. Here the sample spans over 25,000 clones, about 92% being singletons. The V and J ends lost 4 bases and 4 bases, in that order; junction bases with no gene match: 4. The CDR3 is made up of 14 amino acids. From germline, CDR1 is SGHKS and CDR2 YYEKEE (reference sequence). In the case of this clone: Antigen unknown.

This chain joins TRBV5-5 and TRBJ1-4; 7 bases match TRBD1. The source was peripheral blood, collected after neoadjuvant nivolumab, alone or with ipilimumab, at or shortly before surgery. This TCR was sampled from an adult with non-small cell lung cancer. This CDR3 reads CASSRQGINEKLFF. CDR3 coding DNA: TGTGCCAGCAGCCGACAGGGAATTAATGAAAAACTGTTTTTT.